This T cell receptor beta chain was identified in a study of blood T cell repertoires in COVID-19 (dated by TCRdb to about 2020). Broadly, across the study: Samples from collaborators originated in the United States, Italy and Spain and spanned both the acute and convalescent phases of COVID-19. The prospective study material was composed of cDNA or gDNA derived from T cells, B-cell-depleted T cells, or PBMCs. The samples were drawn from the first 160 participants of the ongoing ImmuneRACE study and from under 1,500 subjects provided by 6 global collaborators. Subjects who had been exposed to COVID-19, were actively infected with it, or had recovered from it provided the deeply sampled blood TCRbeta repertoires that made up the dataset. A freely available public database, intended as a resource for researchers studying the immune response to SARS-CoV-2, is where the repertoires were released. Sample metadata almost always included a de-identified subject ID, COVID-19 status, age in years and sex. HLA class I and class II types, where available, came from metadata supplied by the sample provider rather than from assay-based typing. Overall results and qualifications from the work: How much clinical and demographic metadata was included differed by source and by participant, and the metadata was provided uncurated.

From the cysteine through the phenylalanine, the CDR3 covers 19 amino acids. Only the CDR3 DNA stays, 57 bases, in frame from base 1. Each collaborating institution followed its own protocols to collect whole blood in K2EDTA tubes. For TCRbeta analysis, collaborator samples were shipped as frozen whole blood, as isolated PBMCs, or as DNA extracted from either sample type. The immunoSEQ Assay, a bias-controlled multiplex PCR, was used to amplify TCRbeta CDR3 regions from genomic DNA. For the original study's pipeline: Within the assay, amplification of reference gene primers was used to estimate how many nucleated cells each sample contained. Sequence reads were collapsed and filtered to measure the absolute abundance of every unique TCRbeta CDR3 rearrangement. Productive Simpson clonality was computed per sample as the square root of Simpson's diversity index over productive rearrangements. TCRdb re-hosts the immuneACCESS table, in-frame sequences only. Its copies lack some clones; in the studies checked, an unresolved V gene accounts for under half of them, and the cause for the rest is not known. Clone size and V and J calls were adopted from that table, with D and trimming inferred from the DNA. This sample gives 60,000 or so clones in total; 76% of them show up just once. The ten largest clones represent over 6% of the sample.

A word on this clone: Its antigen is still unknown. Base qualities were left out, and no much larger clone turns up one base away.

The receptor was isolated from a woman between 50 and 59 years old with active or convalescent COVID-19. The sequence joins TRBV21-1 to TRBJ2-2; the D segment call TRBD2 is taken from the table without a DNA check. TRBV21-1 is a pseudogene locus. The sequenced sample consisted of peripheral blood. The CDR3 region reads CASSKGKAEPFRVAGELFF. The nucleotides are TGTGCCAGCAGCAAAGGGAAAGCTGAACCTTTTCGGGTTGCCGGGGAGCTGTTTTTT.